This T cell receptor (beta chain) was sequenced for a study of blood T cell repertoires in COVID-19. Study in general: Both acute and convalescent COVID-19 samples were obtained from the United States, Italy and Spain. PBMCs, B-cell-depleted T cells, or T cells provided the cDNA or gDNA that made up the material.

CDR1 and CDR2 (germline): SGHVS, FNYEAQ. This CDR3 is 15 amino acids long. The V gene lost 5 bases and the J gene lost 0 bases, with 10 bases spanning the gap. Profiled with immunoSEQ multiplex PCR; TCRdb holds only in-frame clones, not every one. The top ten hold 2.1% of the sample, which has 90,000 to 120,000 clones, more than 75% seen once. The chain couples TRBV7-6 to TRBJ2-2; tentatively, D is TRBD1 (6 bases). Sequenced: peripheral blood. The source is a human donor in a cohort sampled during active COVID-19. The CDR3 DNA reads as TGTGCCAGCAGCCTGCGGACAGCGAACACCGGGGAGCTGTTTTTT. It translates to CASSLRTANTGELFF.